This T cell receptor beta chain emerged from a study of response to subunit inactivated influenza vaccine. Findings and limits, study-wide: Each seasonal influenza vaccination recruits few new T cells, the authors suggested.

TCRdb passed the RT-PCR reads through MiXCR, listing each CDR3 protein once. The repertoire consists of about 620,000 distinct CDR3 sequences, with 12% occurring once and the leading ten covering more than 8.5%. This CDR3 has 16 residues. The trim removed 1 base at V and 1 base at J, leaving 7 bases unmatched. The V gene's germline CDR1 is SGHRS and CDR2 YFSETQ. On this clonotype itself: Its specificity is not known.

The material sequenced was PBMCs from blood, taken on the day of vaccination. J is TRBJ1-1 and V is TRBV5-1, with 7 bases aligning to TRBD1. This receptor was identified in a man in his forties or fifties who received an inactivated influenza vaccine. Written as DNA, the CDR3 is TGCGCCAGCAGCTTGATTTTAAGGGGGCAGAACACTGAAGCTTTCTTT. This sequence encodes CASSLILRGQNTEAFF. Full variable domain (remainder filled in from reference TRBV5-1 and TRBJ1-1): KAGVTQTPRYLIKTRGQQVTLSCSPISGHRSVSWYQQTPGQGLQFLFEYFSETQRNKGNFPGRFSGRQFSNSRSEMNVSTLELGDSALYLCASSLILRGQNTEAFFGQGTRLTVV.